This T cell receptor (beta chain) was captured by sequencing in a study of identical twins. General study findings and limits: Beta out-of-frame sequences showed weaker excess twin sharing.

V was clipped by 4 bases and J by 0 bases, with 13 bases between them. The CDR3 has 17 amino acids. Per the germline V gene, CDR1 is ENHRY and CDR2 is SYGVKD. Template switching created a universal primer site, and the cDNA included unique molecular identifiers. TCRdb called the 5' RACE reads again in MiXCR, with one record for every CDR3 protein. Of hundreds of thousands of distinct CDR3 sequences in the sample, approximately 24% were seen once. With regard to this clonotype: Its antigen is currently unknown.

This same sample was also part of a study on T cells expressing NK-cell markers.

The V gene is TRBV10-3, the J gene TRBJ2-6, with D tentatively TRBD2 (5 bases). Input material: CD4+ T cells sorted from blood. The origin of this receptor is a woman aged 18-29 years in good health. The CDR3 loop is CAISVANPSSGANVLTF. CDR3 nucleotides: TGTGCCATCAGTGTAGCGAACCCAAGCTCTGGGGCCAACGTCCTGACTTTC.